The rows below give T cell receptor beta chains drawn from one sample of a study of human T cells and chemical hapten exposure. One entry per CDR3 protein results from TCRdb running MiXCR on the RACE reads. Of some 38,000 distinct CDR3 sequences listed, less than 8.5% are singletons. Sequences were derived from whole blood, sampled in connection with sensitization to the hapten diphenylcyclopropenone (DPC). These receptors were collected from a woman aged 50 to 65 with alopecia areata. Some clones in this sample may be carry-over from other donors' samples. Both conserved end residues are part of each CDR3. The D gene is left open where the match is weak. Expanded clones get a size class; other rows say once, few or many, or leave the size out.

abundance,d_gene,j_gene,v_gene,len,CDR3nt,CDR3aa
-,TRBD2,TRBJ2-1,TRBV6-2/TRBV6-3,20,TGTGCCAGCAGTTACGACTCGGGACTAGCGGGAGGGCCCCTCTACAATGAGCAGTTCTTC,CASSYDSGLAGGPLYNEQFF
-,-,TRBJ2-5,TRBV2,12,TGTGCCAGCAGTACCGAGAGAGAGACCCAGTACTTC,CASSTERETQYF
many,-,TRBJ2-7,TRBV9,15,TGTGCCAGCAGCGTAGGAGGCGTACCCTCCTACGAGCAGTACTTC,CASSVGGVPSYEQYF
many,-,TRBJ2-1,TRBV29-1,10,TGCAGCGCCGGGGGCAATGAGCAGTTCTTC,CSAGGNEQFF
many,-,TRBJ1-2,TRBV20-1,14,TGCAGTGCTAGCTACCACGGGACTAACTATGGCTACACCTTC,CSASYHGTNYGYTF
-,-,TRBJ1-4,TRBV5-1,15,TGCGCCAGCAGCTTGAAGCAGGGCGATATCGAAAAACTGTTTTTT,CASSLKQGDIEKLFF
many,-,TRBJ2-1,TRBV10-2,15,TGCGCCAGCAGTGAGAGTCCTCCCTCCTACAATGAGCAGTTCTTC,CASSESPPSYNEQFF
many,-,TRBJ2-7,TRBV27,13,TGTGCCAGCCCCCCCCGGGATTGGTACGAGCAGTACTTC,CASPPRDWYEQYF
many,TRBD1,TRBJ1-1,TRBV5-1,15,TGCGCCAGCTTACCTGGACAGGGAGGGGCGGCTGAAGCTTTCTTT,CASLPGQGGAAEAFF
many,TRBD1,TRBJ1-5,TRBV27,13,TGTGCCAGCGGCCTTGACAGGGTTCAGCCCCAGCATTTT,CASGLDRVQPQHF
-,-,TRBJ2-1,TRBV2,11,TGTGCCAGCAGACTCGGGACCAAGCAGTTCTTC,CASRLGTKQFF
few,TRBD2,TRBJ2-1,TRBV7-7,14,TGTGCTAGCAGCGTCTCCGGGACTAGCTATGAGCAGTTCTTC,CASSVSGTSYEQFF
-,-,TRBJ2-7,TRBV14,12,TGTGCCAGCTGGGGAGCCCGTTACGAGCAGTACTTC,CASWGARYEQYF